One TCR beta chain is described in this entry. The junction departs from germline at one end; a sequencing error may be responsible. Looked up from germline, CDR1 is SGHDT and CDR2 is YYEEEE. There are 13 residues in the CDR3. The sample originates from a study of control samples from healthy donors and cancer patients. Assay used: immunoSEQ multiplex PCR; TCRdb lists only in-frame clones, some missing. Counted here are about 150,000 clones, around 92% occurring once; the ten biggest clones make up around 2%. V gene TRBV5-6 combines with J gene TRBJ2-7, with D possibly TRBD2 on 6 matching bases. The TCR sequence derives from a woman aged 35 to 49 in good health. The sequenced material came from blood. This chain's CDR3 is CASSLGPAGEQYF. The CDR3 DNA sequence: TGTGCCAGCAGTTTGGGACCAGCGGGCGAGCAGTACTTC.